Each of the 10 T cell receptor beta chains below was sequenced from the same sample in a study of vaccination effects on CD4 cells after COVID-19. Between days 9 and 11 of culture, CD4+ T cells were separated out. Two-dose BNT162b2 or mRNA-1273 vaccination was given to participants. These receptors are not linked to any known antigen. Generated by immunoSEQ multiplex PCR, the TCRdb table keeps only in-frame clones and is missing some. The repertoire has 7,500 to 10,000 clones, around four fifths of them found once; the top ten carry 10% to 14%. The input for sequencing was CD4+ T cells from PBMCs cultured without peptide, taken after COVID-19 vaccination. The receptors come from a human donor who received a COVID-19 vaccine.

This chain uses TRBV10-3 with TRBJ2-7, with D maybe TRBD2 (5 bases). The germline CDR1 and CDR2 sequences are ENHRY and SYGVKD. The length of the CDR3 is 16 residues. V shed 2 bases and J shed 6 bases, with 20 bases lying between them. CDR3: CAISEGRLAEVPEQYF. DNA for the CDR3: TGTGCCATCAGTGAGGGGAGATTGGCGGAGGTACCCGAGCAGTACTTC.

The chain links TRBV11-1 to TRBJ2-1; D possibly matches TRBD1 or TRBD2 (7 bases each). Germline loops: CDR1 SGHAT, CDR2 FQDESV (reference sequence). Trimming took off 2 bases at V and 6 bases at J, with 14 bases between the two ends. The CDR3 sequence is 15 residues long. The CDR3 region has the DNA TGTGCCAGCAGCTTAATGACAGGGAGGGCCAATGAGCAGTTCTTC. Translating it yields CASSLMTGRANEQFF.

The chain uses TRBV15 and TRBJ2-5; D is perhaps TRBD1 (6 bases). V lost 5 bases and J lost 1, with 14 bases in between. Looked up from germline, CDR1 is LNHNV and CDR2 is YYDKDF (reference sequence). The CDR3 is 15 amino acids. CDR3 protein: CATSGARGPQETQYF. CDR3 nucleotides: TGTGCCACCAGCGGTGCCAGGGGCCCCCAAGAGACCCAGTACTTC.

The chain has TRBV10-3 and TRBJ2-7; the D gene is possibly TRBD1 (6 bases). Trimming shortened V by 6 bases and J by 5 bases, and 11 bases separated the two germline ends. The germline V gene encodes CDR1 ENHRY and CDR2 SYGVKD. This CDR3 has 12 residues. CDR3 sequence: CAIRDRDNEQYF. The CDR3 DNA follows: TGTGCCATCAGGGACCGGGACAACGAGCAGTACTTC.

J is TRBJ2-7 and V is TRBV23-1; 12 bases are a match to TRBD2. TRBV23-1 is reported as an ORF; its role is uncertain. The CDR3 is 14 residues long. Trimming took 8 bases from V and 5 from J; bases not matched to a gene: 7. As DNA, the CDR3 is TGCGCCAGCGGGCTAGCGGGAGGGTATGACGAGCAGTACTTC. This encodes CASGLAGGYDEQYF.

The chain is built from TRBV7-2 and TRBJ2-1, with 7 bases matching TRBD1. The germline gives CDR1 SGHTA, CDR2 FQGNSA. CDR3 size: 14 residues. J gave up 2 bases and V 5 bases, and 3 bases lay outside the gene matches. This CDR3 is CASSPGQTYNEQFF. Here the CDR3 DNA reads TGTGCCAGCAGCCCGGGACAGACCTACAATGAGCAGTTCTTC.

The chain recombines TRBV27 with TRBJ1-2, with D perhaps matching TRBD1 (5 bases). The CDR3 is 13 residues long. Germline V gene sequence: CDR1 MNHEY, CDR2 SMNVEV (reference sequence). V lost 3 bases, J lost 1 base, and 6 bases lay in between. The chain's CDR3 is CASSFDSNYGYTF. The CDR3 DNA reads TGTGCCAGCAGTTTCGACAGTAACTATGGCTACACCTTC.

The chain links TRBV11-2 to TRBJ1-1; D ambiguous. Germline V CDR1 and CDR2: SGHAT, FQNNGV. The V end was cut by 0 bases, the J end by 0 bases, with 8 bases between. The CDR3 sequence is 15 residues long. Written as DNA, the CDR3 is TGTGCCAGCAGCTTAGAGTCAGGTATGAACACTGAAGCTTTCTTT. It codes for CASSLESGMNTEAFF. Full variable domain (rest looked up from reference TRBV11-2 and TRBJ1-1): EAGVAQSPRYKIIEKRQSVAFWCNPISGHATLYWYQQILGQGPKLLIQFQNNGVVDDSQLPKDRFSAERLKGVDSTLKIQPAKLEDSAVYLCASSLESGMNTEAFFGQGTRLTVV.

V usage is TRBV18 and J usage is TRBJ2-2, with 9 bases that match TRBD1. Trimming removed 3 bases from V and 3 bases from J; junction bases left unmatched: 2. The germline gives CDR1 KGHSH, CDR2 LQKENI. The CDR3 has 15 amino acids. In DNA, the CDR3 is TGTGCCAGCTCACCGGGACAGGGTCACACCGGGGAGCTGTTTTTT. Translated: CASSPGQGHTGELFF.

The chain links TRBV11-2 to TRBJ2-7; D not certain. CDR1 is SGHAT, CDR2 FQNNGV, per germline. The V gene lost 3 bases and the J gene lost 4 bases, with 13 bases spanning the gap. This CDR3 is 14 amino acids long. In nucleotides, the CDR3 is TGTGCCAGCAGCTTTTTAGACGTCGGGTACGAGCAGTACTTC. Its protein product is CASSFLDVGYEQYF.